This is a list of T cell receptor beta chains from one sample in a study of shared clonotypes between healthy human individuals. This table comes from immunoSEQ multiplex PCR, and its TCRdb copy is limited to in-frame clones, with some not included. Among roughly 2,000,000 clones listed, less than 95% were seen once. The source material was naive CD8+ T cells sorted from blood. The receptor source for this set is a man aged 18 to 30 in good health. The CDR3 runs from the conserved cysteine through the conserved F or W. D genes are given only for firm matches. The size of a clone is reported for some rows only, either as once, few or many, or as a class for expanded clones.

D | J | size | V | DNA | CDR3
. | TRBJ2-1 | . | TRBV6-5 | TGTGCCAGCAGTTACTCCCAGGGTGGGTTTGGCAATGAGCAGTTCTTC | CASSYSQGGFGNEQFF
. | TRBJ2-5 | . | TRBV27 | TGTGCCAGCGCCGGGACCGCGCAAGAGACCCAGTACTTC | CASAGTAQETQYF
. | TRBJ1-2 | . | TRBV5-4 | TGTGCCAGCAGCGGGGACACGTGGAACTATGGCTACACCTTC | CASSGDTWNYGYTF
. | TRBJ2-7 | once | TRBV7-6 | TGTGCCAGCAGCCCCACAGTAATCTCCTACGAGCAGTACTTC | CASSPTVISYEQYF
. | TRBJ2-3 | . | TRBV5-6 | TGTGCCAGCAGCTTGGCGGCAGATCTCACAGATACGCAGTATTTT | CASSLAADLTDTQYF
TRBD2 | TRBJ2-1 | . | TRBV29-1 | TGCAGCGTTGAAGATCTTCAGGGACTAGCGCGAAATGAGCAGTTCTTC | CSVEDLQGLARNEQFF
. | TRBJ2-7 | . | TRBV4-3 | TGCGCCAGCAGCCAACGGGCAGGGGGGTTCTACGAGCAGTACTTC | CASSQRAGGFYEQYF
TRBD1 | TRBJ2-7 | . | TRBV18 | TGTGCCAGCTCAGCATATGCACAGGGGGTCTACGAGCAGTACTTC | CASSAYAQGVYEQYF
. | TRBJ1-5 | few | TRBV28 | TGTGCCAGCAGCCCATCCTCGCGCGAGCCCCAGCATTTT | CASSPSSREPQHF
. | TRBJ2-7 | . | TRBV27 | TGTGCCAGCAGTTTCGGTATCCGAGGTTACGAGCAGTACTTC | CASSFGIRGYEQYF
. | TRBJ1-4 | . | TRBV25-1 | TGTGCCAGCACGGGGCCGGAGGAAAAACTGTTTTTT | CASTGPEEKLFF
. | TRBJ2-7 | . | TRBV5-5 | TGTGCCAGCAGCTTGTATGGGGGGAAGTATGACGAGCAGTACTTC | CASSLYGGKYDEQYF
TRBD1 | TRBJ2-3 | . | TRBV6-1 | TGTGCCAGCAGTGAATGGGACAGGGAAGGAACAGATACGCAGTATTTT | CASSEWDREGTDTQYF
. | TRBJ2-1 | . | TRBV10-2 | TGCGCCAGCTTTGCAAATGAGCAGTTCTTC | CASFANEQFF
. | TRBJ1-2 | . | TRBV27 | TGTGCCAGCAGTTTAATAGGGCCCGCCCACCTATCCTATGGCTACACCTTC | CASSLIGPAHLSYGYTF
TRBD2 | TRBJ2-1 | once | TRBV13 | TGTGCCAGCAGCTTTCGACTAGCGGGGGGGTATGAGCAGTTCTTC | CASSFRLAGGYEQFF
. | TRBJ2-3 | . | TRBV10-2 | TGCGCCAGTGGGGACGGAGCTAGCACAGATACGCAGTATTTT | CASGDGASTDTQYF
. | TRBJ1-1 | . | TRBV28 | TGTGCCAGCAGCGATGCAGGGAACACTGAAGCTTTCTTT | CASSDAGNTEAFF
. | TRBJ2-3 | . | TRBV27 | TGTGCCAGCAGTTTAATGATGGGTGGAGATACGCAGTATTTT | CASSLMMGGDTQYF
TRBD2 | TRBJ2-5 | . | TRBV11-3 | TGTGCCAGCAGCTTAGGAGGAGCGGGGGGGGTCTACCAAGAGACCCAGTACTTC | CASSLGGAGGVYQETQYF
TRBD1 | TRBJ2-7 | . | TRBV7-2 | TGTGCCAGCAGCCTGCCCGGGACAGGGGCACACGAGCAGTACTTC | CASSLPGTGAHEQYF
. | TRBJ1-1 | . | TRBV7-9 | TGTGCCAGCAGCGACCATGAAGCTTTCTTT | CASSDHEAFF
TRBD2 | TRBJ2-1 | . | TRBV15 | TGTGCCACCGGGGCTTCGCGGGAGGGAGCGAATGAGCAGTTCTTC | CATGASREGANEQFF
. | TRBJ2-1 | . | TRBV4-1 | TGCGCCAGCAGCCAAGACCCAGGAGACAATGAGCAGTTCTTC | CASSQDPGDNEQFF
. | TRBJ1-5 | once | TRBV5-5 | TGTGCCAGCAGCCCGCCGTACCCTGAGGGTAGCAATCAGCCCCAGCATTTT | CASSPPYPEGSNQPQHF
. | TRBJ2-2 | . | TRBV5-3 | TGTGCCAGAACCCATGTTGAGAACCTTTGGGGGTCCGGGGAGCTGTTTTTT | CARTHVENLWGSGELFF
. | TRBJ1-1 | . | TRBV7-3 | TGTGCCAGCAGCCCCCTCGACGGCACTGAAGCTTTCTTT | CASSPLDGTEAFF
TRBD1 | TRBJ1-2 | few | TRBV19 | TGTCTATCGGGGGACAGGAACTATGGCTACACCTTC | CLSGDRNYGYTF
. | TRBJ2-1 | once | TRBV9 | TGTGCCAGCAGCATACGGACGGAACACAATGAGCAGTTCTTC | CASSIRTEHNEQFF
. | TRBJ2-7 | . | TRBV10-2 | TGCGCCAGCAGTGAGATCTACGAGCAGTACTTC | CASSEIYEQYF
TRBD1 | TRBJ2-1 | . | TRBV28 | TGTGCCAGCAGTTTCGGGACAGGGGCCTACAATGAGCAGTTCTTC | CASSFGTGAYNEQFF
TRBD1 | TRBJ2-1 | . | TRBV19 | TGTGCCAGTAGTACCTCTGACAGGGGGCTTGGGAATGAGCAGTTCTTC | CASSTSDRGLGNEQFF
. | TRBJ2-7 | . | TRBV14 | TGTGCCAGCAGCCAGGGGGGCCTCGAGCAGTACTTC | CASSQGGLEQYF
TRBD2 | TRBJ2-1 | . | TRBV9 | TGTGCCAGCAGCGTTGGCGGGAGAGTGGATGAGCAGTTCTTC | CASSVGGRVDEQFF
. | TRBJ2-5 | few | TRBV9 | TGTGCCAGCAGCGTAGCTACAGGGGAGACCCAGTACTTC | CASSVATGETQYF
TRBD1 | TRBJ2-2 | once | TRBV6-1 | TGTATGTCTAGGGGGGACAGGGGATACACCGGGGAGCTGCTTTTT | CMSRGDRGYTGELLF
TRBD1 | TRBJ1-2 | . | TRBV5-1 | TGCGCCAGCAGCGGACCGGGGGGACAGAAGAATGGCTACACCTTC | CASSGPGGQKNGYTF
TRBD1 | TRBJ2-5 | . | TRBV10-1 | TGCGCCAGCAGTGATGGGACAGGGGGAACAGAGACCCAGTACTTC | CASSDGTGGTETQYF
. | TRBJ2-6 | . | TRBV11-2 | TGTGCCAGCAGCTTCGAAACAGCAACTGGGGCCAACGTCCTGACTTTC | CASSFETATGANVLTF
. | TRBJ1-2 | . | TRBV4-1 | TGCGCCAGCAGCCAAGATGCAGAAAACTATGGCTACACCTTC | CASSQDAENYGYTF
. | TRBJ2-5 | . | TRBV6-5 | TGTGCCAGCAGTTACTCCGGTCGACTAGAAGAGACCCAGTACTTC | CASSYSGRLEETQYF
. | TRBJ2-3 | . | TRBV6-5 | TGTGCCAGCAGGCAGGGGGGAGATACGCAGTATTTT | CASRQGGDTQYF
. | TRBJ1-2 | . | TRBV12-5 | TGTGCTAGTGGTTTTGACTTCTCTAACTATGGCTACACCTTC | CASGFDFSNYGYTF
TRBD2 | TRBJ2-7 | . | TRBV5-6 | TGTGCCAGCAGCCGTACTAGCGGGGGGCACTACGAGCAGTACTTC | CASSRTSGGHYEQYF
. | TRBJ2-1 | . | TRBV5-4 | TGTGCCAGCAGCTTTGGGGTTGGGCAGTTCTTC | CASSFGVGQFF